A selection of T cell receptor beta chains follows, all from one sample in a study of shared clonotypes between healthy human individuals. Libraries were prepared by immunoSEQ multiplex PCR; TCRdb keeps only in-frame clonotypes and omits some of them. The data contain roughly 2 million clones, 85% to 95% of them singletons. The sample comprised naive CD4+ T cells sorted from blood. The receptors derive from a man between 18 and 29 years old in good health. CDR3s include the opening cysteine and the closing phenylalanine or tryptophan. Each record gives: CDR3 length, J gene, clone size, V gene, D gene, CDR3 DNA, CDR3 protein. A D gene is named only where the DNA matches it firmly. Rows may omit the clone size; those that give it use once, few, many or a size class.

14	TRBJ1-5	-	TRBV28	-	TGTGCCAGCAGTCGTGACAACAGCAATCAGCCCCAGCATTTT	CASSRDNSNQPQHF
14	TRBJ1-4	-	TRBV5-4	-	TGTGCCAGCAGCTTGGACGGCGGTAAGGGAGAACTGTTTTTT	CASSLDGGKGELFF
12	TRBJ1-2	-	TRBV29-1	-	TGCAGCGTAGGAGGGACCACTTATGGCTACACCTTC	CSVGGTTYGYTF
16	TRBJ2-2	-	TRBV7-2	TRBD1	TGTGCCAGCAGCAGGGACAGGGGTTCGAACACCGGGGAGCTGTTTTTT	CASSRDRGSNTGELFF
16	TRBJ1-4	few	TRBV21-1	-	TGTGCCAGCAGCAAAGCGCTCACACAGGAGGATGAAAAACTGTTTTTT	CASSKALTQEDEKLFF
12	TRBJ1-4	-	TRBV30	TRBD1	TGTGCCTGGAGTGTACAGGGGGAAAAACTGTTTTTT	CAWSVQGEKLFF
14	TRBJ2-2	-	TRBV7-3	-	TGTGCCAGCAGCTGGGGACAGAACACCGGGGAGCTGTTTTTT	CASSWGQNTGELFF
17	TRBJ2-1	-	TRBV18	-	TGTGCCAGCTCACCACCGTTTTCGGACAGCTCCTACAATGAGCAGTTCTTC	CASSPPFSDSSYNEQFF
17	TRBJ1-6	-	TRBV7-2	-	TGTGCCAGCAGCCCCGACAGGCTAAGCTCCTATAATTCACCCCTCCACTTT	CASSPDRLSSYNSPLHF
13	TRBJ2-5	once	TRBV15	-	TGTGCCACCAGCAGAGGAACCCAAGAGACCCAGTACTTC	CATSRGTQETQYF
13	TRBJ1-2	-	TRBV25-1	-	TGTGCCAGCAGTGATTATCAGGGCCGTGGCTACACCTTC	CASSDYQGRGYTF
13	TRBJ2-5	-	TRBV6-5	-	TGTGCCAGCAGCCCCGGACGTCGAGAGACCCAGTACTTC	CASSPGRRETQYF
14	TRBJ2-5	-	TRBV5-1	TRBD1	TGCGCCAGCAGCTCCCGGACAGGGGCGGAGACCCAGTACTTC	CASSSRTGAETQYF
12	TRBJ1-4	once	TRBV2	TRBD1	TGTGCCAGCAGAGGGACAGGGGAAAAACTGTTTTTT	CASRGTGEKLFF
13	TRBJ2-1	-	TRBV6-5	TRBD2	TGTGCCAGCAGTCGTAGCGGGGGGGCCGAGCAGTTCTTC	CASSRSGGAEQFF
18	TRBJ2-2	-	TRBV5-1	-	TGCGCCAGCAGCTTCCAAAGACAGACCCAATTACGTACCGGGGAGCTGTTTTTT	CASSFQRQTQLRTGELFF
14	TRBJ1-3	once	TRBV7-9	-	TGTGCCAGCAGCTCTTCGGGGGGTCGAAACACCATATATTTT	CASSSSGGRNTIYF
16	TRBJ2-7	once	TRBV5-4	-	TGTGCCAGCAGCTTGGCCCTGAAGGGGGGTGCCTACGAGCAGTACTTC	CASSLALKGGAYEQYF
16	TRBJ2-2	-	TRBV2	-	TGTGCCAGCAGTGAATTCGGGAGCGCGAACACCGGGGAGCTGTTTTTT	CASSEFGSANTGELFF
15	TRBJ1-1	-	TRBV6-5	TRBD1	TGTGCCAGCAGGCCTTTAGGACAGGGTGAAACTGAAGCTTTCTTT	CASRPLGQGETEAFF
15	TRBJ1-6	once	TRBV14	-	TGTGCCAGCAGCCAAGGAATACAGGCCGTTAGGTCCCTCCACTTT	CASSQGIQAVRSLHF